Sequencing of this TCR beta chain was carried out in a study of cytomegalovirus exposure and HLA in healthy donors. Study-level findings and limits: A later analysis reported that several of the most significant clusters appeared to be linked to common viral pathogens, among them Epstein-Barr virus.

About this clone itself: Its matching antigen is unknown.

J gave up 4 bases and V 3 bases, and 4 bases lay outside the gene matches. The CDR3 has 14 residues. Looked up from germline, CDR1 is SGHAT and CDR2 is FQNNGV. PCR used 60 Vbeta primers and 13 Jbeta primers. Assay: immunoSEQ multiplex PCR; the TCRdb copy retains only in-frame clones and omits some. This sample carries around 150,000 clones, about 70% of them seen once, and the ten largest clones take under 2%. The receptor was isolated from a woman aged 40-49 years in good health and CMV-seronegative. Sequenced material: PBMCs. The V and J genes are TRBV11-2 and TRBJ2-7; the match to TRBD2 covers 9 bases. CDR3 in DNA: TGTGCCAGCAGCTTCGTAGCGGGAGATTACGAGCAGTACTTC. Protein sequence: CASSFVAGDYEQYF.